These 9 T cell receptor beta chains originate from one sample sequenced in a study of blood T cell repertoires in COVID-19. TCRdb's table, derived via immunoSEQ multiplex PCR, lists solely in-frame clones and lacks some. In the table there are roughly 130,000 clones, roughly 77% of which are singletons. The sample was peripheral blood. The receptors here all came from a woman in her seventies with COVID-19, enrolled during active disease.

This clone came up once. V gene TRBV10-1 combines with J gene TRBJ1-2; a possible D gene is TRBD1 (6 bases). Germline V lookup: CDR1 WNHNN, CDR2 SYGVQD (reference sequence). V lost 0 bases to trimming and J lost 4 bases, with 15 bases between them. CDR3 length equals 16 residues. CDR3 DNA: TGCGCCAGCAGTGAGTCTCGAAAGGGGGTGGCCTATGGCTACACCTTC. Translation: CASSESRKGVAYGYTF.

V and J are TRBV11-2 and TRBJ2-1; TRBD2 aligns across 7 bases. V gave up 0 bases and J gave up 2 bases; unmatched junction bases: 1. CDR3 length: 15 residues. The germline gives CDR1 SGHAT, CDR2 FQNNGV. The CDR3 DNA is TGTGCCAGCAGCTTAGAGGGGGGGGCCTACAATGAGCAGTTCTTC. Translation gives CASSLEGGAYNEQFF.

The chain uses TRBV30 and TRBJ1-1; TRBD1 agrees at 9 bases. The germline V gene has CDR1 GTSNPN and CDR2 SVGIG (reference sequence). Unmatched junction bases numbered 10, after V lost 3 bases and J lost 11 bases. The CDR3 runs to 13 residues. CDR3: CAWSLMMTGGAFF. DNA of the CDR3: TGTGCCTGGAGCCTGATGATGACAGGGGGGGCTTTCTTT. Complete variable domain (other parts from reference TRBV30 and TRBJ1-1): SQTIHQWPATLVQPVGSPLSLECTVEGTSNPNLYWYRQAAGRGLQLLFYSVGIGQISSEVPQNLSASRPQDRQFILSSKKLLLSDSGFYLCAWSLMMTGGAFFGQGTRLTVV.

The chain recombines TRBV5-1 with TRBJ2-6; TRBD1 is a possible D gene (6 bases). The germline V gene has CDR1 SGHRS and CDR2 YFSETQ. The CDR3 sequence is 17 residues long. V was cut by 4 bases and J by 0 bases, with 14 bases left in between. This CDR3 is CASSVRTVSSGANVLTF. The CDR3 bases are TGCGCCAGCAGCGTAAGGACAGTCAGCTCTGGGGCCAACGTCCTGACTTTC.

The chain couples TRBV21-1 to TRBJ1-5; TRBD1, the table's D call, was not compared with the DNA. TRBV21-1 is a pseudogene segment. The CDR3 is made up of 19 amino acids. CDR3 sequence: CASSIGRDRGKGSNQPQHF. Written as DNA, the CDR3 is TGTGCCAGCAGCATCGGCAGGGACAGGGGGAAGGGGAGCAATCAGCCCCAGCATTTT.

This clone came up once. The genes are TRBV15 and TRBJ1-1; D is unresolved. In germline, CDR1 is LNHNV, CDR2 YYDKDF (reference sequence). V lost 0 bases and J lost 4, with 12 bases in between. This CDR3 contains 15 residues. The CDR3 DNA follows: TGTGCCACCAGCAGAGATTACAGCGGTAGCACTGAAGCTTTCTTT. Translated: CATSRDYSGSTEAFF.

CDR3 sequence: CAWTPGQGHTDTQYF. As DNA, the CDR3 is TGTGCCTGGACCCCGGGACAGGGGCACACAGATACGCAGTATTTT. The chain links TRBV30 to TRBJ2-3; 10 positions agree with TRBD1. J gave up 2 bases and V 4 bases, and 6 bases lay outside the gene matches. The length of the CDR3 is 15 residues. Germline V lookup: CDR1 GTSNPN, CDR2 SVGIG (reference sequence).

Relative to its sample, this clone is medium-sized. The CDR3 protein is CASSLERAGNQPQHF. The CDR3 region has the DNA TGTGCCAGCAGCTTAGAGAGGGCTGGCAATCAGCCCCAGCATTTT. This sequence joins TRBV7-2 and TRBJ1-5; D not resolved. Germline V CDR1 and CDR2: SGHTA, FQGNSA. The CDR3 is 15 residues long. V was trimmed by 1 base and J by 2 bases, leaving 9 bases between them.

The chain couples TRBV5-6 to TRBJ2-4, with D possibly being TRBD2 (7 bases). Trimming shortened V by 4 bases and J by 9 bases, and 23 bases separated the two germline ends. Per the germline V gene, CDR1 is SGHDT and CDR2 is YYEEEE. The CDR3 has 16 amino acids. CDR3 loop: CASSPRGLNNFGIQYF. CDR3 nucleotides: TGTGCCAGCAGCCCGCGGGGGCTCAATAATTTCGGCATTCAGTACTTC.